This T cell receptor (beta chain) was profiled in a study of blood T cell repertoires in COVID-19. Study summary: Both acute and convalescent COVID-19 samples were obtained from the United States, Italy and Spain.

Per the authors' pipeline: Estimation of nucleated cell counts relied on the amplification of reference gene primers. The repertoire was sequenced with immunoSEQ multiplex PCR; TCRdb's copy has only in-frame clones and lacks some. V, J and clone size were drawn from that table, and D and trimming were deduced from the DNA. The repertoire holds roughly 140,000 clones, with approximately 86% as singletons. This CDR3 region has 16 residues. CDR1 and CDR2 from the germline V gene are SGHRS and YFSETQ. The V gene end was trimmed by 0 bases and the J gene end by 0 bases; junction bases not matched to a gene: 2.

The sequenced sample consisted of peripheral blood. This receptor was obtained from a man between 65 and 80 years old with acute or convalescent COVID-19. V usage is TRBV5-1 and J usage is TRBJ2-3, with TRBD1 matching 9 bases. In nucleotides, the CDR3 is TGCGCCAGCAGCTTGGTTGGGACAGGGAGCACAGATACGCAGTATTTT. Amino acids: CASSLVGTGSTDTQYF. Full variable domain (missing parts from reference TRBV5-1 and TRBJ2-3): KAGVTQTPRYLIKTRGQQVTLSCSPISGHRSVSWYQQTPGQGLQFLFEYFSETQRNKGNFPGRFSGRQFSNSRSEMNVSTLELGDSALYLCASSLVGTGSTDTQYFGPGTRLTVL.